One and the same sample provided the 16 T cell receptor beta chains below, sequenced in a study of blood T cell repertoires in COVID-19. Profiled with immunoSEQ multiplex PCR; TCRdb holds only in-frame clones, not every one. Of under 400,000 clones listed, approximately 89% were seen once; the top ten hold around 3.9%. Sequencing was carried out using peripheral blood. All receptors derive from a woman aged 55-70 years with COVID-19, enrolled during active disease.

This chain uses TRBV2 with TRBJ1-2; D might be TRBD1 (6 bases). Germline CDR1 is SNHLY and CDR2 is FYNNEI. The V gene lost 1 base and the J gene lost 8 bases, with 14 bases spanning the gap. The CDR3 has 14 residues. The CDR3 DNA reads TGTGCCAGCAGTGAAGATCTTCCAGGGGAGGGCTACACCTTC. Translating gives CASSEDLPGEGYTF.

The chain recombines TRBV7-2 with TRBJ1-2; a possible D gene is TRBD1 (6 bases). V was pared by 5 bases and J by 4 bases, with 11 bases between. The CDR3 is 13 residues long. CDR1 and CDR2 from the germline V gene are SGHTA and FQGNSA. Here the CDR3 reads CASSDRPGYGYTF. In DNA form, the CDR3 reads TGTGCCAGCAGCGACAGGCCAGGCTATGGCTACACCTTC.

This sequence joins TRBV7-6 and TRBJ2-3; D is perhaps TRBD2 (7 bases). The CDR3 is made up of 16 amino acids. Trimming took 5 bases from V and 8 from J, leaving 23 bases between them. CDR1 is SGHVS, CDR2 FNYEAQ, per germline. The CDR3 here is CASSLVGGGGPVTQYF. As DNA, the CDR3 is TGTGCCAGCAGCCTTGTGGGAGGGGGGGGCCCGGTTACGCAGTATTTT.

The chain joins TRBV5-1 to TRBJ1-3; 8 nucleotides line up with TRBD1. CDR3 length equals 14 residues. J lost 9 bases, V lost 3 bases, and 8 bases had no gene match. CDR1 and CDR2 from the germline V gene are SGHRS and YFSETQ. CDR3 nucleotides: TGCGCCAGCAGCTCCCGGACAGGGAGTGGCACCATATATTTT. Amino acid sequence: CASSSRTGSGTIYF.

The count of this clone is one. The chain employs TRBV11-2 and TRBJ2-7; unclear D gene. Germline-derived CDR1 and CDR2 are SGHAT and FQNNGV. Between the trimmed V and J ends, which lost 1 base and 2 bases, there was a span of 9 bases. This CDR3 is built from 14 residues. The CDR3 DNA is TGTGCCAGCAGCTTAGTGGCAGAACCCTACGAGCAGTACTTC. Translation: CASSLVAEPYEQYF.

The CDR3 is CASSLGTVNQPQHF. The CDR3 region has the DNA TGTGCCAGCTCACTCGGGACAGTAAATCAGCCCCAGCATTTT. The chain couples TRBV18 to TRBJ1-5, with 7 positions matching TRBD1. V trimming: 4 bases; J trimming: 4 bases; junction bases outside the gene matches: 4. CDR3 length equals 14 residues. Per germline, CDR1 KGHSH and CDR2 LQKENI.

The chain links TRBV4-2 to TRBJ1-1; 7 bases are shared with TRBD1. The ends lost 1 base at V and 10 bases at J; junction bases unmatched: 3. Looked up from germline, CDR1 is LGHNA and CDR2 is YNFKEQ. CDR3 length: 12 residues. CDR3 DNA: TGTGCCAGCAGCCAAGGAGCAGGGGGAGCTTTCTTT. It is translated as CASSQGAGGAFF.

This chain links TRBV5-5 with TRBJ1-2; 7 bases are shared with TRBD1. The CDR3 extends over 15 amino acids. CDR1 SGHKS and CDR2 YYEKEE come from the germline V gene (reference sequence). V was pared by 4 bases and J by 3 bases, with 9 bases of the junction left unmatched. CDR3 amino acids: CASSTGTALYYGYTF. For the CDR3, the DNA is TGTGCCAGCAGCACCGGGACAGCCCTTTACTATGGCTACACCTTC. The full variable domain, its missing parts supplied by reference TRBV5-5 and TRBJ1-2, is DAGVTQSPTHLIKTRGQQVTLRCSPISGHKSVSWYQQVLGQGPQFIFQYYEKEERGRGNFPDRFSARQFPNYSSELNVNALLLGDSALYLCASSTGTALYYGYTFGSGTRLTVV.

V usage is TRBV4-1 and J usage is TRBJ1-2; TRBD1 aligns across 9 bases. With V trimmed by 2 bases and J by 3 bases, 10 bases remained unmatched. This CDR3 contains 17 residues. The germline gives CDR1 MGHRA, CDR2 YSYEKL. CDR3 region: CASSQPRGQGRDYGYTF. The CDR3 DNA is TGCGCCAGCAGCCAACCCCGGGGACAGGGCCGGGACTATGGCTACACCTTC.

This clone was seen just once. The chain joins TRBV5-1 to TRBJ1-1; D gene ambiguous. V lost 1 base and J 5 bases, leaving 15 bases between the germline ends. CDR1 SGHRS and CDR2 YFSETQ come from the germline V gene. This CDR3 contains 15 residues. CDR3 nucleotides: TGCGCCAGCAGCTTGTACGGAGGGTCTGGGACTGAAGCTTTCTTT. Translation gives CASSLYGGSGTEAFF.

The CDR3 loop is CASSFPGRDYNSPLHF. Here the CDR3 DNA reads TGTGCCAGCAGTTTCCCAGGGCGCGACTATAATTCACCCCTCCACTTT. This chain uses TRBV28 with TRBJ1-6; tentatively, D is TRBD1 (5 bases). With 3 bases removed from V and 3 bases from J, the gap between germline ends came to 12 bases. The germline V gene has CDR1 MDHEN and CDR2 SYDVKM. This CDR3 is built from 16 residues. Drawing the rest from reference TRBV28 and TRBJ1-6, the complete variable domain is DVKVTQSSRYLVKRTGEKVFLECVQDMDHENMFWYRQDPGLGLRLIYFSYDVKMKEKGDIPEGYSVSREKKERFSLILESASTNQTSMYLCASSFPGRDYNSPLHFGNGTRLTVT.

This clone was recorded a few times. The rearrangement uses TRBV19 and TRBJ1-5; D is ambiguous. This CDR3 has 17 amino acids. In germline, CDR1 is LNHDA, CDR2 SQIVND (reference sequence). The germline V and J ends were trimmed by 1 base and 2 bases, with 15 bases remaining between them. DNA of the CDR3: TGTGCCAGTAGTATAGGCCAGGATTTCATTGGCAATCAGCCCCAGCATTTT. This gives the protein CASSIGQDFIGNQPQHF. The full variable domain, its missing parts supplied by reference TRBV19 and TRBJ1-5, is DGGITQSPKYLFRKEGQNVTLSCEQNLNHDAMYWYRQDPGQGLRLIYYSQIVNDFQKGDIAEGYSVSREKKESFPLTVTSAQKNPTAFYLCASSIGQDFIGNQPQHFGDGTRLSIL.

V usage is TRBV28 and J usage is TRBJ1-1; D perhaps matches TRBD1 (6 bases). The CDR3 consists of 16 residues. Between the trimmed V and J ends, which lost 5 bases and 3 bases, there was a span of 19 bases. The V gene's germline CDR1 is MDHEN and CDR2 SYDVKM. CDR3 loop: CASSPGGAPPDTEAFF. CDR3 DNA: TGTGCCAGCAGTCCCGGGGGGGCTCCCCCTGACACTGAAGCTTTCTTT.

This rearrangement joins TRBV6-6 to TRBJ1-1, with 7 bases fitting TRBD1. The CDR3 totals 12 residues. Germline values: CDR1 MNHNY, CDR2 SVGAGI (reference sequence). Trimming took 8 bases from V and 11 from J; bases not matched to a gene: 11. The CDR3: CASANRGRSAFF. CDR3 DNA sequence: TGTGCCAGCGCTAATAGGGGGCGGAGTGCTTTCTTT.

A remark on this clone: The same CDR3 arises from other DNA sequences in this sample as well. The chain recombines TRBV6-6 with TRBJ2-7; 9 bases align to TRBD1. The CDR3 covers 14 residues. Germline CDR1 is MNHNY and CDR2 is SVGAGI (reference sequence). V lost 3 bases and J lost 2; bases outside the gene matches: 2. CDR3 sequence reads: CASSYGTGTYEQYF. DNA for the CDR3: TGTGCCAGCAGTTATGGGACAGGGACCTACGAGCAGTACTTC.

The rearrangement links TRBV6-5 to TRBJ1-2; D not certain. V was shortened by 4 bases and J by 7 bases, with 10 bases between the two germline ends. Germline CDR1 is MNHEY and CDR2 is SVGAGI. The CDR3 contains 12 residues. The CDR3 reads CASSSNGGGYTF. The CDR3 coding sequence is TGTGCCAGCAGTTCAAACGGAGGTGGCTACACCTTC.